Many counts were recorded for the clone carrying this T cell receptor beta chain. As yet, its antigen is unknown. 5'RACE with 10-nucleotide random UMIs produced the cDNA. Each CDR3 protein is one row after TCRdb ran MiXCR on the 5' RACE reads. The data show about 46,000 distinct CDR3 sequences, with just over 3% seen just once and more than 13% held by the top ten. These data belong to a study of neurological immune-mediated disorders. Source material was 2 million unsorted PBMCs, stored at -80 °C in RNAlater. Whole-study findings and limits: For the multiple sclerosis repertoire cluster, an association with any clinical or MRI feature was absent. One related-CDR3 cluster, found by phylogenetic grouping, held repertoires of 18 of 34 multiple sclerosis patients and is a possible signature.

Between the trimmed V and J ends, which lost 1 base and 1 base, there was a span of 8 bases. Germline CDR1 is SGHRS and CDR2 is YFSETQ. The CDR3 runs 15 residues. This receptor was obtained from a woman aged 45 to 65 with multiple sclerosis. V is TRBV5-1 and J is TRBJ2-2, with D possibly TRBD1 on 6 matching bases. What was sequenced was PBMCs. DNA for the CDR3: TGCGCCAGCAGCTTGACAGGGCAGAACACCGGGGAGCTGTTTTTT. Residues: CASSLTGQNTGELFF. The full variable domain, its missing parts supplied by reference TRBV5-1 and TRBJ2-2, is KAGVTQTPRYLIKTRGQQVTLSCSPISGHRSVSWYQQTPGQGLQFLFEYFSETQRNKGNFPGRFSGRQFSNSRSEMNVSTLELGDSALYLCASSLTGQNTGELFFGEGSRLTVL.